This TCR beta chain was sequenced for a study of beta chain features in type 1 diabetes. Study at large: Taken together, all samples contributed fewer than 110 million examined sorted cells. Study findings and constraints: When Type 1 diabetes patients were examined, their TCRB CDR3s proved moderately but significantly shorter in all four CD4+ subsets.

This CDR3 comprises 16 residues. V lost 5 bases to trimming and J lost 2 bases; unmatched junction nucleotides: 11. CDR1 is GTSNPN, CDR2 SVGIG, per germline (reference sequence). Regarding this clone: Its antigen is currently unknown.

Of the isolated RNA, all was reverse transcribed, and so the sequenced material was expressed TCRB transcripts. The repertoire was sequenced with immunoSEQ multiplex PCR; TCRdb's copy has only in-frame clones and lacks some. The data contain 160,000 or so clones, 9% of them singletons. Without exception, sorted populations had purity beyond 95%. This TCR was sampled from a woman aged 30 to 39 with type 1 diabetes. The J gene is TRBJ2-2, the V gene TRBV30; 7 bases match TRBD2. Sequenced: central memory CD4+ T cells from blood. The CDR3 loop is CAWGGLTRLNTGELFF. CDR3 nucleotides: TGTGCCTGGGGGGGACTAACAAGACTTAACACCGGGGAGCTGTTTTTT.